The 10 T cell receptor beta chains reported below all come from one sample, sequenced in a study of beta chain features in type 1 diabetes. Whole-study results and caveats: Type 1 diabetes patients had moderately but significantly shorter TCRB CDR3s in all four CD4+ subsets.

Every bit of the isolated RNA underwent reverse transcription, so sequencing read expressed TCRB transcripts. Some clones are missing from TCRdb's copy, which holds only in-frame ones; the method was immunoSEQ multiplex PCR. The table records roughly 150,000 clones, 50% to 70% of them present only once. The antigens for these receptors are not known. Sequencing input: naive CD4+ T cells from blood. These receptor sequences come from a man aged 25 to 40 with type 1 diabetes.

This sequence joins TRBV7-9 and TRBJ2-5, with 12 bases lining up with TRBD2. There are 16 residues in the CDR3. Looked up from germline, CDR1 is SEHNR and CDR2 is FQNEAQ (reference sequence). V trimming: 6 bases; J trimming: 1 base; junction bases outside the gene matches: 6. The CDR3 loop is CASSSRTSGVQETQYF. Written as DNA, the CDR3 is TGTGCCAGCAGTTCCCGGACTAGCGGGGTCCAAGAGACCCAGTACTTC.

This sequence joins TRBV7-9 and TRBJ2-7; tentative D call: TRBD2 (6 bases). CDR3 length equals 14 residues. Germline assignment: CDR1 SEHNR and CDR2 FQNEAQ (reference sequence). Trimming removed 5 bases at V and 3 bases at J, with 14 bases between. CDR3 in DNA: TGTGCCAGCAGCCCAGTTGGGGGGAGCTACGAGCAGTACTTC. Protein product: CASSPVGGSYEQYF.

This chain connects TRBV25-1 to TRBJ2-5, with TRBD2 matching 7 bases. The junction had 6 bases not matched to a gene; V was cut back by 6 bases and J by 2 bases. CDR1 is MGHDK and CDR2 is SYGVNS in the germline V gene. The CDR3 spans 14 residues. Here the CDR3 DNA reads TGTGCCAGCAGCATACTAGCGAAGCAAGAGACCCAGTACTTC. Translating gives CASSILAKQETQYF. Full variable domain (outside the CDR3, taken from reference TRBV25-1 and TRBJ2-5): EADIYQTPRYLVIGTGKKITLECSQTMGHDKMYWYQQDPGMELHLIHYSYGVNSTEKGDLSSESTVSRIRTEHFPLTLESARPSHTSQYLCASSILAKQETQYFGPGTRLLVL.

CDR3 in amino acids: CASGLVPPEGFETQYF. CDR3 bases: TGTGCTAGTGGTTTGGTTCCCCCAGAGGGATTCGAGACCCAGTACTTC. The chain combines TRBV12-5 with TRBJ2-5; possibly TRBD2 for D (5 bases). V gave up 0 bases and J gave up 5 bases, with 16 bases separating them. CDR1 is LGHNT and CDR2 is FRNRAP in the germline V gene. The CDR3 is made up of 16 amino acids.

The chain combines TRBV28 with TRBJ1-2; D is possibly TRBD1 (5 bases). The germline V gene encodes CDR1 MDHEN and CDR2 SYDVKM. V dropped 3 bases and J dropped 8 bases, with 13 bases sitting between them. This CDR3 region has 13 residues. The CDR3 is CASSLGQARGYTF. DNA for the CDR3: TGTGCCAGCAGTTTGGGGCAGGCCAGAGGCTACACCTTC.

The CDR3 protein is CASSSPQGEAFF. The CDR3 DNA is TGTGCCAGCAGCTCCCCCCAGGGGGAAGCTTTCTTT. The V call is TRBV7-9, the J call TRBJ1-1; D possibly corresponds to TRBD1 (6 bases). The germline V gene encodes CDR1 SEHNR and CDR2 FQNEAQ (reference sequence). Trimming pared 4 bases from V and 8 bases from J, leaving 11 bases between. The CDR3 sequence is 12 residues long.

The chain carries TRBV10-3 and TRBJ2-1; TRBD1 matches 10 bases. The CDR3 sequence is 14 residues long. Germline CDR1 and CDR2: ENHRY and SYGVKD. The V gene end was trimmed by 5 bases and the J gene end by 7 bases; junction bases not matched to a gene: 5. As DNA, the CDR3 is TGTGCCATCAGTCGACAGGGGGCTGAGAATGAGCAGTTCTTC. It translates to CAISRQGAENEQFF.

This clone appeared a few times. The V gene is TRBV7-2, the J gene TRBJ2-1, with TRBD2 as a possible D gene (6 bases). The germline V gene encodes CDR1 SGHTA and CDR2 FQGNSA. The germline V and J ends were trimmed by 5 bases and 5 bases, with 13 bases remaining between them. This CDR3 has 14 residues. As DNA, the CDR3 is TGTGCCAGCAGCACTCCGACTAGACACAATGAGCAGTTCTTC. Its protein product is CASSTPTRHNEQFF.

The chain joins TRBV4-3 to TRBJ2-4, with D perhaps matching TRBD2 (6 bases). V gave up 0 bases and J gave up 0 bases, with 12 bases separating them. CDR1 and CDR2 from the germline V gene are LGHNA and YSLEER. The CDR3 totals 17 residues. CDR3 sequence: CASSQDGGERAKNIQYF. The DNA of the CDR3 is TGCGCCAGCAGCCAAGATGGCGGGGAGAGAGCCAAAAACATTCAGTACTTC.

The genes are TRBV29-1 and TRBJ2-3; D not resolved. The CDR3 is 13 residues long. Trimming took off 6 bases at V and 5 bases at J, with 15 bases between the two ends. Germline lookup yields CDR1 SQVTM and CDR2 ANQGSEA. This chain's CDR3 is CSVWPQVQDTQYF. CDR3 sequence (DNA): TGCAGCGTGTGGCCCCAGGTGCAAGATACGCAGTATTTT.